The next 11 T cell receptor beta chains were all read from a single sample in a study of T cells after yellow fever vaccination. In TCRdb, the 5' RACE reads were re-called with MiXCR into one record per CDR3 protein. In the table there are 140,000 to 150,000 distinct CDR3 sequences, 5% to 8% of which are singletons. Specimen: CD4+ T cells sorted from PBMCs, collected 10 days after the yellow fever booster vaccination. These receptors were taken from a man aged 25-45 years who received the YFV17D yellow fever vaccine.

This clonotype has at least ten counts. The chain employs TRBV12-3 or TRBV12-4 and TRBJ2-6; D gene ambiguous. The germline V and J ends were trimmed by 5 bases and 8 bases, with 7 bases remaining between them. This CDR3 has 12 residues. The CDR3 bases are TGTGCCAGCAGTCCCCCCTCCAACGTCCTGACTTTC. Protein product: CASSPPSNVLTF.

Many counts were recorded for this clonotype. The chain's CDR3 is CASSQGRSATSGSHEQFF. The CDR3 DNA sequence: TGTGCCAGCAGCCAAGGACGCTCTGCGACTAGCGGGAGTCATGAGCAGTTCTTC. The chain combines TRBV14 with TRBJ2-1, with 12 bases matching TRBD2. Trimming at V came to 1 base and at J to 8 bases, leaving 12 bases not matched to a gene. Looked up from germline, CDR1 is SGHDN and CDR2 is FVKESK. CDR3 size: 18 residues.

This clonotype was picked up many times. The CDR3 DNA reads TGCAGTGCTGTCGCCCCGGGAGTTTTAGAGACCCAGTACTTC. This sequence encodes CSAVAPGVLETQYF. This chain joins TRBV20-1 and TRBJ2-5, with TRBD2 as a possible D gene (6 bases). Germline-derived CDR1 and CDR2 are DFQATT and SNEGSKA (reference sequence). The V and J ends lost 5 bases and 4 bases respectively, with 17 bases between them. The CDR3 extends over 14 amino acids.

The chain joins TRBV5-1 to TRBJ2-3; D is possibly TRBD2 (6 bases). V was clipped by 2 bases and J by 1 base, with 14 bases between them. The CDR3 covers 16 residues. Germline CDR1 reads SGHRS; CDR2 reads YFSETQ. CDR3 DNA sequence: TGCGCCAGCAGCTTCCTTAGCGGAAGAGGCACAGATACGCAGTATTTT. This gives the protein CASSFLSGRGTDTQYF. The full variable domain, in which reference TRBV5-1 and TRBJ2-3 provide the parts outside the CDR3, is KAGVTQTPRYLIKTRGQQVTLSCSPISGHRSVSWYQQTPGQGLQFLFEYFSETQRNKGNFPGRFSGRQFSNSRSEMNVSTLELGDSALYLCASSFLSGRGTDTQYFGPGTRLTVL.

This clonotype was detected many times. The CDR3 spells CASSGVGRDEQFF. The CDR3 bases are TGTGCCAGCAGTGGAGTGGGTCGCGATGAGCAGTTCTTC. The chain links TRBV25-1 to TRBJ2-1, with D hard to call. The germline V gene encodes CDR1 MGHDK and CDR2 SYGVNS. V shed 4 bases and J shed 8 bases, with 12 bases lying between them. CDR3 length equals 13 residues. Full variable domain (remainder filled in from reference TRBV25-1 and TRBJ2-1): EADIYQTPRYLVIGTGKKITLECSQTMGHDKMYWYQQDPGMELHLIHYSYGVNSTEKGDLSSESTVSRIRTEHFPLTLESARPSHTSQYLCASSGVGRDEQFFGPGTRLTVL.

This clonotype was detected ten times or more. The chain recombines TRBV29-1 with TRBJ2-5; the D is unclear. The CDR3 is 12 amino acids. Trimming pared 5 bases from V and 3 bases from J, leaving 10 bases between. Germline CDR1 SQVTM, CDR2 ANQGSEA. DNA for the CDR3: TGCAGCGTTTGGCTAGTCGAAGAGACCCAGTACTTC. It translates to CSVWLVEETQYF.

In this sample, this clonotype turned up many times. The chain recombines TRBV7-2 with TRBJ1-6, with 9 bases lining up with TRBD1. The germline gives CDR1 SGHTA, CDR2 FQGNSA. This CDR3 is built from 17 residues. V dropped 5 bases and J dropped 12; count of bases not matched to a gene: 17. The CDR3 DNA reads as TGTGCCAGCAGCCCGGGGACAGGGCAACCTCCCGTCTTACCCCTCCACTTT. Protein sequence: CASSPGTGQPPVLPLHF.

This clonotype showed up many times. One junction end disagrees with the germline gene, perhaps due to a read error. The rearrangement uses TRBV15 and TRBJ2-1, with no clear D. Germline V gives CDR1 LNHNV, CDR2 YYDKDF (reference sequence). This CDR3 has 11 residues. CDR3 sequence (DNA): TGTGCCACCAGCACCTATAATGAGCAGTTCTTC. Residues: CATSTYNEQFF.

This clonotype has a count of ten or more. The chain combines TRBV12-3 or TRBV12-4 with TRBJ2-7, with 13 bases lining up with TRBD2. This CDR3 has 14 residues. The trim removed 6 bases at V and 7 bases at J, leaving 6 bases unmatched. CDR3 sequence reads: CASRTSGRAWEQYF. The CDR3 DNA reads as TGTGCCAGCAGAACTAGCGGGAGGGCCTGGGAGCAGTACTTC.

The CDR3 DNA sequence: TGTGCCAGTAGTATAAGGACAGGGCTTAGCAATCAGCCCCAGCATTTT. It encodes CASSIRTGLSNQPQHF. V usage is TRBV19 and J usage is TRBJ1-5, with 8 bases matching TRBD1. Germline V lookup: CDR1 LNHDA, CDR2 SQIVND (reference sequence). Unmatched junction bases numbered 3, after V lost 2 bases and J lost 0 bases. The CDR3 extends over 16 amino acids.

This clonotype showed up many times. This rearrangement joins TRBV20-1 to TRBJ2-4; D is unresolved. CDR1 and CDR2 from the germline V gene are DFQATT and SNEGSKA (reference sequence). The CDR3 has 10 residues. V lost 5 bases and J lost 3, with 2 bases in between. Here the CDR3 DNA reads TGCAGTGCTCACAAAAACATTCAGTACTTC. Amino acids: CSAHKNIQYF.